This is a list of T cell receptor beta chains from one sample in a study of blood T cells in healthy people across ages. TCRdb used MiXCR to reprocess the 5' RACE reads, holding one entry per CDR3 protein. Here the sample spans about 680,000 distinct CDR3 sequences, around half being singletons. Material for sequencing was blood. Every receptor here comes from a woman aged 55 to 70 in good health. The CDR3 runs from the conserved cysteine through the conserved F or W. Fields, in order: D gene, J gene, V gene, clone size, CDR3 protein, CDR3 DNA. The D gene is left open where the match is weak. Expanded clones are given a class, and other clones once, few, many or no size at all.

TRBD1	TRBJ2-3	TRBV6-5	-	CASSYSGTGTDTQYF	TGTGCCAGCAGTTACTCGGGGACAGGGACAGATACGCAGTATTTT
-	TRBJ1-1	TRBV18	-	CASSPGIHNTEAFF	TGTGCCAGCTCACCCGGGATCCACAACACTGAAGCTTTCTTT
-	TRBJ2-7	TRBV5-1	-	CASSLGPTNYYEQYF	TGCGCCAGCAGCTTGGGGCCGACTAATTACTACGAGCAGTACTTC
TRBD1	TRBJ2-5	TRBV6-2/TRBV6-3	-	CASSYARDRRKETQYF	TGTGCCAGCAGTTATGCCCGGGACAGACGAAAAGAGACCCAGTACTTC
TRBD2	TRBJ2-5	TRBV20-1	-	CSARDWGGSESYNEQYF	TGCAGTGCTAGAGATTGGGGGGGGAGCGAGTCCTACAATGAGCAGTACTTC
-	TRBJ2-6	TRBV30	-	CAWSLQSRVGSGANVLTF	TGTGCCTGGAGTCTCCAAAGCAGGGTGGGCTCTGGGGCCAACGTCCTGACTTTC
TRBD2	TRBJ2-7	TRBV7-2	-	CASRKGLAYYEQYF	TGTGCCAGCAGAAAAGGACTAGCGTATTACGAGCAGTACTTC
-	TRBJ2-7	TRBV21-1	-	CASSKAVSGRTYEQYF	TGTGCCAGCAGCAAAGCGGTTAGCGGGAGGACCTACGAGCAGTACTTC
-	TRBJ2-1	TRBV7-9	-	CACSMTGTSRETQFF	TGTGCCTGCAGCATGACAGGCACATCAAGAGAGACCCAGTTCTTC
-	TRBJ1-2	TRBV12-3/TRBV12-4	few	CASSFGGSGYTF	TGTGCCAGCAGTTTTGGGGGATCTGGCTACACCTTC
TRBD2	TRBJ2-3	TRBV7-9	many	CASSQLADADTQYF	TGTGCCAGCAGCCAACTAGCGGATGCAGATACGCAGTATTTT
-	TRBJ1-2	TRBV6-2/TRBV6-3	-	CASSHRGGYTF	TGTGCCAGCAGCCACCGTGGTGGCTACACCTTC
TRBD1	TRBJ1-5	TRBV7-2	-	CASSIRQGNNQPQHF	TGTGCCAGCAGCATCCGACAGGGGAACAATCAGCCCCAGCATTTT
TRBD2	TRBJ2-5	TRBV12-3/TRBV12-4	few	CASTSPVAGVRTPQETQYF	TGTGCCAGCACGAGTCCGGTAGCGGGAGTCAGGACGCCCCAAGAGACCCAGTACTTC
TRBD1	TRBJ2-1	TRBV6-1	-	CASSEETGGYNEQFF	TGTGCCAGCAGTGAGGAGACAGGGGGCTACAATGAGCAGTTCTTC
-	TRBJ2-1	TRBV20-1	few	CSATPSYDQFYNEQFF	TGCAGTGCTACGCCCTCCTACGACCAATTTTACAATGAGCAGTTCTTC
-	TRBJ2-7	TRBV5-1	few	CASSPKGDYEQYF	TGCGCCAGCAGCCCCAAAGGGGATTACGAGCAGTACTTC
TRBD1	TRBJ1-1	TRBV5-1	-	CASSLGTGQQAFF	TGCGCCAGCAGCCTAGGGACAGGACAACAAGCTTTCTTT
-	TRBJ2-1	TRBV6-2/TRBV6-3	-	CASSYLGYEQFF	TGTGCCAGCAGTTACTTAGGCTATGAGCAGTTCTTC
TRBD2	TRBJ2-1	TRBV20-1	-	CSARDPSGRGWDEQFF	TGCAGTGCTAGAGATCCCAGCGGGAGGGGGTGGGATGAGCAGTTCTTC
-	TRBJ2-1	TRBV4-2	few	CASSQVGNGEQFF	TGTGCCAGCAGCCAGGTAGGGAATGGTGAGCAGTTCTTC
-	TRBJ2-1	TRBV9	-	CASSVEGGWRDNNNEQFF	TGTGCCAGCAGCGTAGAGGGGGGTTGGCGGGATAACAACAATGAGCAGTTCTTC
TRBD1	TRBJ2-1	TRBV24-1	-	CATSAGTVDNEQFF	TGTGCCACCTCCGCCGGGACAGTTGACAATGAGCAGTTCTTC
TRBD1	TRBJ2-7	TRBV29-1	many	CSVDTGENYEQYF	TGCAGCGTTGATACAGGGGAAAACTACGAGCAGTACTTC
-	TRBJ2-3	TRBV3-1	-	CASSQDGVSTDTQYF	TGTGCCAGCAGCCAAGATGGGGTGAGCACAGATACGCAGTATTTT
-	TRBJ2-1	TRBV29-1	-	CSPRNSHNEQFF	TGCAGCCCACGTAACTCCCACAATGAGCAGTTCTTC
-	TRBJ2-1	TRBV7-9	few	CASSLAPQTFLYNEQFF	TGTGCCAGCAGCTTAGCGCCCCAGACCTTTCTTTACAATGAGCAGTTCTTC
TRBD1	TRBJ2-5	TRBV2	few	CASSDDRAQETQYF	TGTGCCAGCAGCGATGACAGGGCGCAAGAGACCCAGTACTTC
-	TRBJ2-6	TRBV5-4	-	CASSLGSSYGANVLTF	TGTGCCAGCAGCTTGGGAAGTTCTTATGGGGCCAACGTCCTGACTTTC
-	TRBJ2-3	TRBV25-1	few	CASSEPKVNTQYF	TGTGCCAGCAGTGAACCGAAAGTAAATACGCAGTATTTT
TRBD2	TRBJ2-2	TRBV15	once	CATSREGTGWLAGVFGELFF	TGTGCCACCAGCAGAGAAGGGACAGGCTGGCTAGCGGGAGTGTTCGGGGAGCTGTTTTTT
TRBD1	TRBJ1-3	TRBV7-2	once	CASSFRGTGGPTSGNTIYF	TGTGCCAGCAGCTTTCGGGGGACAGGGGGTCCTACCTCTGGAAACACCATATATTTT
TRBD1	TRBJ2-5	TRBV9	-	CASSLSSGQGQETQYF	TGTGCCAGCAGCTTATCGTCTGGACAGGGACAAGAGACCCAGTACTTC
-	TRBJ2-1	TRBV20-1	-	CSVDRTDYSEQFF	TGCAGTGTCGACCGGACGGACTACAGTGAGCAGTTCTTC
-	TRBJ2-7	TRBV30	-	CAWSFGTHSYEQYF	TGTGCCTGGAGTTTCGGCACTCACTCCTACGAGCAGTACTTC
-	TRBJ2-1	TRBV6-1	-	CASSPRRGGLNEQFF	TGTGCCAGCAGTCCGAGGAGAGGAGGGCTGAATGAGCAGTTCTTC